The 6 T cell receptor beta chains presented below share a single source sample, sequenced in a study of ipilimumab plus nivolumab after autologous stem cell transplantation. TCRdb's table, derived via immunoSEQ multiplex PCR, lists solely in-frame clones and lacks some. In the table there are around 84,000 clones, 83% of which are singletons. The source was PBMCs, collected in a trial of ipilimumab plus nivolumab as post-transplant consolidation. The source is a male donor with diffuse large B-cell lymphoma.

The rearrangement uses TRBV30 and TRBJ1-2; TRBD1 agrees at 11 bases. This CDR3 is built from 14 residues. After removal of 4 bases from V and 3 bases from J, the junction contained 4 bases not matched to a gene. Germline CDR1 and CDR2: GTSNPN and SVGIG (reference sequence). CDR3 loop: CAWTRDRGDYGYTF. CDR3 DNA: TGTGCCTGGACCAGGGACAGGGGGGACTATGGCTACACCTTC.

Only one count was recorded for this clone. The chain links TRBV19 to TRBJ1-1; D uncertain. Per the germline V gene, CDR1 is LNHDA and CDR2 is SQIVND (reference sequence). V was clipped by 0 bases and J by 1 base, with 9 bases between them. The CDR3 covers 15 residues. This CDR3 is CASSIEWGGNTEAFF. The CDR3 DNA reads TGTGCCAGTAGTATAGAGTGGGGAGGGAACACTGAAGCTTTCTTT.

Details on this clone: This same CDR3 is encoded by further DNA sequences in the sample. The CDR3, as DNA: TGTGCCAGCAGCTTGATGGTTGGAGAGACCCAGTACTTC. Protein product: CASSLMVGETQYF. This rearrangement joins TRBV5-4 to TRBJ2-5; no firm D call. This CDR3 region has 13 residues. Trimming pared 1 base from V and 4 bases from J, leaving 8 bases between. Germline CDR1 reads SGHNT; CDR2 reads YYREEE (reference sequence).

The rearrangement links TRBV9 to TRBJ1-3, with D hard to call. Trimming took 0 bases from V and 4 from J, leaving 11 bases between them. From germline, CDR1 is SGDLS and CDR2 YYNGEE. The CDR3 totals 15 residues. The CDR3 region is CASSVAAGLGNTIYF. The CDR3, as DNA: TGTGCCAGCAGCGTAGCAGCGGGGTTGGGAAACACCATATATTTT. The complete variable domain, with remaining parts taken from reference TRBV9 and TRBJ1-3, reads DSGVTQTPKHLITATGQRVTLRCSPRSGDLSVYWYQQSLDQGLQFLIQYYNGEERAKGNILERFSAQQFPDLHSELNLSSLELGDSALYFCASSVAAGLGNTIYFGEGSWLTVV.

V usage is TRBV18 and J usage is TRBJ1-1, with D possibly matching TRBD1 (5 bases). This CDR3 has 13 residues. The V gene lost 3 bases and the J gene lost 11 bases, with 16 bases spanning the gap. CDR1 is KGHSH and CDR2 is LQKENI in the germline V gene. This CDR3 reads CASSPDKSRVAFF. The CDR3 DNA reads TGTGCCAGCTCACCGGACAAAAGCAGGGTTGCTTTCTTT.

This CDR3 is CASSLLGGSYNEQFF. Here the CDR3 DNA reads TGTGCCAGCAGCCTTCTCGGGGGCTCCTACAATGAGCAGTTCTTC. The chain has TRBV5-5 and TRBJ2-1; TRBD2 is a possible D gene (6 bases). V was clipped by 4 bases and J by 0 bases, with 11 bases between them. CDR1 SGHKS and CDR2 YYEKEE come from the germline V gene (reference sequence). CDR3 length: 15 residues. The full variable domain, with the rest looked up from reference TRBV5-5 and TRBJ2-1, is DAGVTQSPTHLIKTRGQQVTLRCSPISGHKSVSWYQQVLGQGPQFIFQYYEKEERGRGNFPDRFSARQFPNYSSELNVNALLLGDSALYLCASSLLGGSYNEQFFGPGTRLTVL.